This record looks at one TCR beta chain sequence and its context. Trimming pared 0 bases from V and 0 bases from J, leaving 3 bases between. Germline V gene lookup returns CDR1 ENHRY and CDR2 SYGVKD. CDR3 size: 14 residues. The entry originates in a study of T cells in Graves' hyperthyroidism and ophthalmopathy. TCR beta CDR3 region amplification was performed from RNA transcripts. First-round RT-PCR of the TCR CDR3 relied on the HTBI primer set. TCRdb reprocessed the multiplex PCR reads via MiXCR and lists one record per CDR3 protein. The repertoire holds just under 750,000 distinct CDR3 sequences, with over 35% as singletons. Together with thyroid ultrasound, orbital computed tomography, serum thyroxine and TRAb, clinical symptoms were used for diagnoses.

The chain recombines TRBV10-3 with TRBJ2-1; no clear D. The clonotype comes from a woman in her forties with Graves' hyperthyroidism. Sequencing was carried out using blood. CDR3 in DNA: TGTGCCATCAGTGAGTCAGGCTCCTACAATGAGCAGTTCTTC. Its translation is CAISESGSYNEQFF.